This T cell receptor beta chain was captured by sequencing in a study of beta chain features in type 1 diabetes. General study findings and limits: Among type 1 diabetes patients, VDJ junctions had fewer insertions and more deletions.

Concerning this clone: Its antigen remains unidentified.

The CDR3 contains 15 residues. V was cut by 1 base and J by 0 bases, with 10 bases left in between. Germline V gene sequence: CDR1 SGHTA, CDR2 FQGNSA. As every portion of the isolated RNA was reverse transcribed, the sequencing read expressed TCRB transcripts. Stem cell-like memory T cell samples averaged about 1 million reads. Sequencing used immunoSEQ multiplex PCR; TCRdb keeps in-frame clones, though not all of them. The sample shows under 95,000 clones, 25% to 35% of them seen only once. The chain carries TRBV7-2 and TRBJ2-7; no reliable D call. The sequenced sample consisted of stem cell memory CD4+ T cells from blood. This TCR came from a woman aged 18-35 years in good health. This CDR3 is CASSLVTGPSYEQYF. The CDR3 nucleotides are TGTGCCAGCAGCTTAGTGACTGGCCCCTCCTACGAGCAGTACTTC.